The 7 T cell receptor beta chains reported below all come from one sample, sequenced in a study of cytomegalovirus exposure and HLA in healthy donors. It was with 60 Vbeta and 13 Jbeta primers that the PCR ran. Repertoires were generated with immunoSEQ multiplex PCR, while TCRdb's copy carries only in-frame clones and drops some. There are 200,000 to 300,000 clones in the sample; roughly 73% occur only once, and around 0.44% lies in the top ten. Sequenced material: PBMCs. The receptors shown here come from a boy between 10 and 17 years old in good health and CMV-seronegative.

The V call is TRBV10-3, the J call TRBJ2-5; D not resolved. Trimming removed 0 bases at V and 0 bases at J, with 5 bases between. Germline V gives CDR1 ENHRY, CDR2 SYGVKD. There are 14 residues in the CDR3. The CDR3: CAISESTDQETQYF. The CDR3, as DNA: TGTGCCATCAGTGAGTCAACGGACCAAGAGACCCAGTACTTC.

This clone was observed a few times. The DNA for the CDR3 is TGTGCCAGCAGTGGACTAACCTACGAGCAGTACTTC. It translates to CASSGLTYEQYF. The V gene is TRBV2, the J gene TRBJ2-7; possibly TRBD2 for D (5 bases). Germline CDR1 SNHLY, CDR2 FYNNEI. CDR3 length: 12 residues. V was shortened by 4 bases and J by 2 bases, with 6 bases between the two germline ends.

The J gene is TRBJ2-5, the V gene TRBV2, with TRBD1 matching 8 bases. The CDR3 runs 14 residues. J was trimmed by 5 bases and V by 8 bases; bases with no gene match: 10. The germline V gene has CDR1 SNHLY and CDR2 FYNNEI. Here the CDR3 DNA reads TGTGCCAGCCTTGGCCAGGGGGCTTGGGAGACCCAGTACTTC. Its translation: CASLGQGAWETQYF.

This clone was picked up one time. The chain combines TRBV10-1 with TRBJ2-2, with D maybe TRBD1 (7 bases). Germline loops: CDR1 WNHNN, CDR2 SYGVQD (reference sequence). V lost 6 bases and J lost 6, with 17 bases in between. This CDR3 has 15 amino acids. In DNA form, the CDR3 reads TGCGCCAGCAGCTCAGGGGGGAGAGGAGCCGGGGAGCTGTTTTTT. This codes for CASSSGGRGAGELFF.

The J gene is TRBJ2-3, the V gene TRBV11-3, with 8 bases matching TRBD2. V was clipped by 1 base and J by 5 bases; unmatched bases: 5. The CDR3 totals 15 residues. Per germline, CDR1 SGHNT and CDR2 YENEEA. The CDR3 nucleotides are TGTGCCAGCAGCTTAGTAGCGGGAAGCGGAGATACGCAGTATTTT. The encoded protein is CASSLVAGSGDTQYF.

V is TRBV30 and J is TRBJ2-2, with unresolved D. This CDR3 contains 16 residues. V lost 3 bases to trimming and J lost 0 bases, with 14 bases between them. Germline CDR1 is GTSNPN and CDR2 is SVGIG (reference sequence). The CDR3 DNA follows: TGTGCCTGGAGACCCCCAGAGAGCGCGAACACCGGGGAGCTGTTTTTT. Its translation is CAWRPPESANTGELFF. Combining the CDR3 with reference TRBV30 and TRBJ2-2 gives the whole variable domain SQTIHQWPATLVQPVGSPLSLECTVEGTSNPNLYWYRQAAGRGLQLLFYSVGIGQISSEVPQNLSASRPQDRQFILSSKKLLLSDSGFYLCAWRPPESANTGELFFGEGSRLTVL.

This chain links TRBV7-9 with TRBJ1-2; D perhaps matches TRBD1 (6 bases). V dropped 2 bases and J dropped 2 bases, with 12 bases sitting between them. Germline lookup yields CDR1 SEHNR and CDR2 FQNEAQ (reference sequence). This CDR3 region has 15 residues. This CDR3 reads CASSLRQGSNYGYTF. The CDR3 nucleotides are TGTGCCAGCAGCTTACGTCAGGGGAGCAACTATGGCTACACCTTC.